This entry lists 18 T cell receptor beta chains sequenced from one sample in a study of blood T cell repertoires in COVID-19. Only in-frame clones appear in the TCRdb table, and some are missing; sequencing was by immunoSEQ multiplex PCR. The table records tens of thousands of clones, 70% to 90% of them present only once. Sequenced sample: peripheral blood. The receptors shown here come from a man in his fifties or sixties with acute or convalescent COVID-19.

The chain is built from TRBV18 and TRBJ2-1; possibly TRBD2 for D (6 bases). The V end lost 5 bases, the J end lost 2 bases, and 19 bases lay between the germline ends. Germline V gene sequence: CDR1 KGHSH, CDR2 LQKENI. The CDR3 sequence is 17 residues long. CDR3: CASSNYRRGDPYNEQFF. The CDR3 DNA follows: TGTGCCAGCTCAAATTATCGGAGGGGTGACCCCTACAATGAGCAGTTCTTC.

There are a few counts of this clone. The chain recombines TRBV13 with TRBJ2-1, with TRBD2 identical over 9 bases. This CDR3 comprises 15 residues. Trimming removed 3 bases from V and 8 bases from J; junction bases left unmatched: 8. The germline CDR1 and CDR2 sequences are PRHDT and FYEKMQ (reference sequence). The CDR3 DNA is TGTGCCAGCAGCTTGGGACTAGCAAGGATCGATGAGCAGTTCTTC. It yields the protein CASSLGLARIDEQFF.

This chain joins TRBV18 and TRBJ2-3; 8 bases agree with TRBD1. The trim removed 1 base at V and 2 bases at J, leaving 5 bases unmatched. Germline CDR1 and CDR2: KGHSH and LQKENI. The CDR3 contains 16 residues. CDR3 in DNA: TGTGCCAGCTCACCACGTGGACAGGGTCTCACAGATACGCAGTATTTT. Translation: CASSPRGQGLTDTQYF.

The chain uses TRBV29-1 and TRBJ2-2; a weak D match, TRBD1 (5 bases). With 4 bases removed from V and 6 bases from J, the gap between germline ends came to 12 bases. CDR1 and CDR2 from the germline V gene are SQVTM and ANQGSEA. The CDR3 is 13 residues long. For the CDR3, the DNA is TGCAGCGTTGTGCCCAGGGTTTCCGGGGAGCTGTTTTTT. Translation gives CSVVPRVSGELFF.

This sequence joins TRBV5-6 and TRBJ2-5; D is perhaps TRBD2 (6 bases). CDR3 length equals 14 residues. V lost 0 bases and J lost 5, with 11 bases in between. CDR1 and CDR2 (germline): SGHDT, YYEEEE. CDR3 DNA: TGTGCCAGCAGCTTGGGACTTGGAGGGGAGACCCAGTACTTC. This translates into CASSLGLGGETQYF. Looking up the rest from reference TRBV5-6 and TRBJ2-5 gives the full variable domain: DAGVTQSPTHLIKTRGQQVTLRCSPKSGHDTVSWYQQALGQGPQFIFQYYEEEERQRGNFPDRFSGHQFPNYSSELNVNALLLGDSALYLCASSLGLGGETQYFGPGTRLLVL.

The gene calls are TRBV14 and TRBJ1-6; no clear D gene. V dropped 0 bases and J dropped 6 bases, with 6 bases sitting between them. The germline V gene encodes CDR1 SGHDN and CDR2 FVKESK. The CDR3 runs 14 residues. CDR3 bases: TGTGCCAGCAGCCAAGATCTCGGTAATTCACCCCTCCACTTT. It translates to CASSQDLGNSPLHF.

V is TRBV3-1 (or the pseudogene TRBV3-2) and J is TRBJ2-1; TRBD1 matches 7 bases. The junction had 10 bases not matched to a gene; V was cut back by 9 bases and J by 11 bases. Germline V lookup: CDR1 LGHDT, CDR2 YNNKEL (reference sequence). The CDR3 totals 12 residues. The CDR3 loop is CASTNTDRQQFF. The CDR3 bases are TGTGCCAGTACCAACACGGACAGGCAGCAGTTCTTC.

V gene TRBV2 combines with J gene TRBJ2-7, with 8 bases lining up with TRBD1. Germline-derived CDR1 and CDR2 are SNHLY and FYNNEI. There are 13 residues in the CDR3. The V and J ends lost 7 bases and 4 bases, in that order; junction bases with no gene match: 6. The CDR3, as DNA: TGTGCCAGCACCCGGGACAGGCTGTACGAGCAGTACTTC. Translating gives CASTRDRLYEQYF.

V usage is TRBV28 and J usage is TRBJ2-5; TRBD1 is a possible D gene (5 bases). The germline V gene encodes CDR1 MDHEN and CDR2 SYDVKM. Trimming took 6 bases from V and 7 from J, leaving 15 bases between them. The CDR3 contains 13 residues. CDR3 loop: CASRWGQGPTQYF. The CDR3 DNA reads as TGTGCCAGCAGGTGGGGCCAGGGTCCGACCCAGTACTTC.

V is TRBV3-1 (or the pseudogene TRBV3-2) and J is TRBJ1-1, with unresolved D. Germline V gives CDR1 LGHDT, CDR2 YNNKEL (reference sequence). V was clipped by 2 bases and J by 1 base, with 8 bases between them. The CDR3 has 14 residues. This chain's CDR3 is CASSQPTRNTEAFF. The CDR3 nucleotides read TGTGCCAGCAGCCAACCTACGCGGAACACTGAAGCTTTCTTT.

The chain recombines TRBV19 with TRBJ2-1, with a possible D match to TRBD1 (11 bases). The CDR3 sequence is 15 residues long. V shed 7 bases and J shed 15 bases, with 28 bases lying between them. Germline-derived CDR1 and CDR2 are LNHDA and SQIVND (reference sequence). CDR3 in DNA: TGTGCCAGTACAATGGGGACAGGGGGACTAGCGTTAATGTTCTTC. Amino acid sequence: CASTMGTGGLALMFF.

The rearrangement links TRBV4-1 to TRBJ2-3; 7 bases are shared with TRBD2. CDR1 and CDR2 (germline): MGHRA, YSYEKL. The CDR3 spans 15 residues. The V segment lost 5 bases and the J segment 0 bases; nucleotides outside the gene matches: 5. DNA for the CDR3: TGCGCCAGCAGCTCAGCGGGACCAAGCACAGATACGCAGTATTTT. Translating gives CASSSAGPSTDTQYF.

The chain recombines TRBV5-1 with TRBJ1-6; D call uncertain. V was clipped by 4 bases and J by 13 bases, with 15 bases between them. The CDR3 is 13 amino acids. Germline CDR1 SGHRS, CDR2 YFSETQ. DNA of the CDR3: TGCGCCAGCAGCGCGGATCGACTTGATCCCCTCCACTTT. Translating it yields CASSADRLDPLHF.

This clone was counted between two and nine times. The gene calls are TRBV18 and TRBJ1-5; 11 nucleotides agree with TRBD1. Per germline, CDR1 KGHSH and CDR2 LQKENI. With 6 bases clipped from V and 9 bases from J, the junction kept 10 bases outside the gene matches. This CDR3 is 15 amino acids long. CDR3 coding DNA: TGTGCCAGCTCCTCGGACAGGGGGCATTCGGGGCCCCAGCATTTT. Translating gives CASSSDRGHSGPQHF.

The rearrangement uses TRBV5-4 and TRBJ2-7; 8 bases align to TRBD2. CDR1 SGHNT and CDR2 YYREEE come from the germline V gene (reference sequence). V lost 1 base, J lost 0 bases, and 6 bases stayed unmatched. The CDR3 covers 16 residues. The CDR3 here is CASSLRRGASSYEQYF. The DNA for the CDR3 is TGTGCCAGCAGCTTGAGGCGGGGGGCGAGCTCCTACGAGCAGTACTTC.

This chain joins TRBV5-1 and TRBJ2-6; the D gene is possibly TRBD1 (5 bases). Germline V gene data show CDR1 as SGHRS and CDR2 as YFSETQ. V lost 4 bases, J lost 0 bases, and 11 bases lay in between. The CDR3 loop spans 16 amino acids. CDR3 in amino acids: CASSLRAFSGANVLTF. The CDR3 coding sequence is TGCGCCAGCAGCCTCAGGGCGTTCTCTGGGGCCAACGTCCTGACTTTC.

The V gene is TRBV11-2, the J gene TRBJ2-7; 9 nucleotides line up with TRBD1. From germline, CDR1 is SGHAT and CDR2 FQNNGV. CDR3 length: 13 amino acids. V trimming: 5 bases; J trimming: 4 bases; junction bases outside the gene matches: 3. The CDR3 loop is CASSPDRGYEQYF. CDR3 nucleotides: TGTGCCAGCAGCCCAGACAGGGGGTACGAGCAGTACTTC.

The rearrangement links TRBV27 to TRBJ1-5, with a possible D match to TRBD1 (5 bases). V lost 2 bases, J lost 7 bases, and 9 bases lay in between. CDR1 is MNHEY and CDR2 is SMNVEV in the germline V gene (reference sequence). The CDR3 totals 13 residues. The CDR3 is CASSLAGGQPQHF. The CDR3 DNA reads TGTGCCAGCAGTTTAGCGGGGGGACAGCCCCAGCATTTT.